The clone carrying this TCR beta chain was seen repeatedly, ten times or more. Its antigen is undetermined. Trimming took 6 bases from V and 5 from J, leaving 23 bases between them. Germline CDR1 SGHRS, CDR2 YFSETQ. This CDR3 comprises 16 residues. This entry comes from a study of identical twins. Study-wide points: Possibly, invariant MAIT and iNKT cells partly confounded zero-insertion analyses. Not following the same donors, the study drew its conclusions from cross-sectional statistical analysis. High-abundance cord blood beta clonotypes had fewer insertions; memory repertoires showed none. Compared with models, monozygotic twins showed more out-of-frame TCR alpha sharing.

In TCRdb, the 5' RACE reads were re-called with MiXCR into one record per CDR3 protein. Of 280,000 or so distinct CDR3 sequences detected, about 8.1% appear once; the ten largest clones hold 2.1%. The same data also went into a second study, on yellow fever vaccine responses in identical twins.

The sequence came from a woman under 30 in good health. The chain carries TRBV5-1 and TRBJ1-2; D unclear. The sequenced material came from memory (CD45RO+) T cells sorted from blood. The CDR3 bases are TGCGCCAGCAACTGGAATCAAGGCAGTCCGATTTATGGCTACACCTTC. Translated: CASNWNQGSPIYGYTF.